This T cell receptor beta chain derives from a study of T cells in Graves' hyperthyroidism and ophthalmopathy. Germline V gene sequence: CDR1 SGDLS, CDR2 YYNGEE. V shed 4 bases and J 7 bases; nucleotides not matched to a gene: 6. The CDR3 has 15 residues. Amplified regions were TCR beta CDR3 sequences from RNA transcripts. The TCR CDR3 first-round RT-PCR relied on the HTBI primer set. TCRdb reanalysed the multiplex PCR reads using MiXCR and keeps one entry per CDR3 protein. In the table there are 300,000 to 400,000 distinct CDR3 sequences, 18% of which are singletons. Specimen: blood. The receptor comes from a woman aged 50 to 65 with Graves' hyperthyroidism. V gene TRBV9 combines with J gene TRBJ2-1; 12 bases map to TRBD2. The CDR3 protein is CASSKTSGGVNEQFF. The CDR3 DNA sequence: TGTGCCAGCAGCAAGACTAGCGGGGGAGTTAATGAGCAGTTCTTC. Supplemented by reference TRBV9 and TRBJ2-1, the full variable domain reads DSGVTQTPKHLITATGQRVTLRCSPRSGDLSVYWYQQSLDQGLQFLIQYYNGEERAKGNILERFSAQQFPDLHSELNLSSLELGDSALYFCASSKTSGGVNEQFFGPGTRLTVL.